This T cell receptor beta chain was obtained from a study of molecular identifiers for immune sequencing clone quantification. TCRdb redid the calling of the PCR reads with MiXCR, one entry per CDR3 protein. The sample includes 460,000 or so distinct CDR3 sequences, over 20% seen only once; the top ten take around 0.84%. General observations from the study: With a barcode shared among identical TCR molecules, highly expanded clone sizes could be underestimated. In a background of around 970,000 naive cells, spiked Jurkat TCR RNA from one cell was reportedly detectable.

This clonotype was observed a handful of times. The target antigen is unknown. The V end was cut by 2 bases, the J end by 4 bases, with 15 bases between. The germline CDR1 and CDR2 sequences are DFQATT and SNEGSKA (reference sequence). This CDR3 spans 14 amino acids. In the sort, naive CD8 T cells were defined as CD8+CD4-CCR7+CD45RA+. The source is a human donor in good health. Some libraries in this study had Jurkat cell RNA spiked in. The V gene is TRBV20-1, the J gene TRBJ2-7; the D is unclear. Sequencing used naive CD8+ T cells from blood, with Jurkat cell RNA spiked in. As for subset: FACS-sorted CD8+CD4-CCR7+CD45RA+ naive T cells. CDR3 in DNA: TGCAGTGCTAGACCTAGGAGCTTAGAATACGAGCAGTACTTC. This sequence encodes CSARPRSLEYEQYF.